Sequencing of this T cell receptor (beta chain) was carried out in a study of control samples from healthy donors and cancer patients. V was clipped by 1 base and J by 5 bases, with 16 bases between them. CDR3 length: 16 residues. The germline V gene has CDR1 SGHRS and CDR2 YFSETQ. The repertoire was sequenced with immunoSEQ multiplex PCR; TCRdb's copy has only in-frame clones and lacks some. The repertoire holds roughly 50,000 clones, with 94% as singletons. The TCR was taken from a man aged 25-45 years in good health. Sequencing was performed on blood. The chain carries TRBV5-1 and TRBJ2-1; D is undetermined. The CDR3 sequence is CASSLRQFASDNEQFF. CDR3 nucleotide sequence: TGCGCCAGCAGCTTGAGGCAGTTCGCGTCTGACAATGAGCAGTTCTTC.